The TCR beta chain under discussion was sequenced for a study of T-cell memory formation after mild COVID-19. Study-wide context: Clustering of TCRs was largely donor specific. The study's findings and limits: Pre-infection memory showed some responding clones, and this suggested that cross-reactive memory joined. Second-wave clones that peaked on day 37 lacked confirmed SARS-CoV-2 specificity.

The germline gives CDR1 SGHDT, CDR2 YYEEEE. Between the trimmed V and J ends, which lost 2 bases and 11 bases, there was a span of 13 bases. The CDR3 is made up of 12 amino acids. Barcoded TCR alpha and TCR beta cDNA libraries with UMIs came from 5'RACE using constant-segment primers. TCRdb reprocessed the 5' RACE reads via MiXCR and lists one record per CDR3 protein. The sample carries about 150,000 distinct CDR3 sequences, 10% to 15% recorded once. As concerns this clonotype: Its antigen is currently unknown.

The V call is TRBV5-6, the J call TRBJ1-1, with a possible D match to TRBD1 (5 bases). Sequenced: PBMCs or a T cell subset sorted from them (not recorded which). The source is a man younger than 30 who had mild COVID-19 (a few samples of this study predate the infection). Cell type and time point are not known. In nucleotides, the CDR3 is TGTGCCAGCAGCTTCGAAGGGGTTGGTGCTTTCTTT. Amino acids: CASSFEGVGAFF. Combining the CDR3 with reference TRBV5-6 and TRBJ1-1 gives the whole variable domain DAGVTQSPTHLIKTRGQQVTLRCSPKSGHDTVSWYQQALGQGPQFIFQYYEEEERQRGNFPDRFSGHQFPNYSSELNVNALLLGDSALYLCASSFEGVGAFFGQGTRLTVV.